Following are 10 T cell receptor beta chains from one sample sequenced in a study of CD8+ T cells in alopecia areata. CD4, CD8alpha, NKG2D, NKG2ACE and other markers were used to sort pooled cutaneous lymph node cells. Reverse transcribed after extraction, RNA yielded cDNA as the sequencing template. Produced via immunoSEQ multiplex PCR; TCRdb's table is partial and in-frame only. This repertoire holds around 290,000 clones, and none appear only once. Sample: CD4+ T cells sorted from a lymph node. The receptors come from a C3H/HeJ mouse with alopecia areata. The strain's MHC: H2-k.

This clone was seen a few times. Gene names refer to mouse genes. With the read ending 4 residues before the CDR3 end, the germline J gene is used to fill in that end. The rearrangement uses TRBV13-3 and TRBJ2-3; 8 bases align to TRBD2. This CDR3 has 14 amino acids. Germline-derived CDR1 and CDR2 are NNHDY and SYVADS. V gave up 5 bases and J gave up 2 bases; unmatched junction bases: 4. CDR3 protein: CASRTGVHAETLYF. The CDR3 DNA, read in part, is TGTGCCAGCAGGACTGGGGTGCATGCAGAA.

Details on this clone: Mouse gene names apply. Sequencing ends 4 residues short of the CDR3 end; the germline J gene provides the rest. The chain joins TRBV5 to TRBJ2-5; 7 bases fit TRBD1. The CDR3 is made up of 15 amino acids. The germline V gene has CDR1 LGHNA and CDR2 YNLKQL (reference sequence). The CDR3 spells CASSQDRQGKDTQYF. The CDR3 DNA, read in part, is TGTGCCAGCAGCCAAGATCGACAGGGAAAAGAC.

This clone has a count of ten or more. Possible read error: a much larger clone is one base away. Gene names and germline refer to mouse. The CDR3 goes on 4 residues after the read ends, and that part is filled in from the germline J gene. The same CDR3 is also encoded by other DNA sequences in this sample. V usage is TRBV13-1 and J usage is TRBJ2-5; D is ambiguous. Looked up from germline, CDR1 is NSHNY and CDR2 is SYGAGN. The CDR3 consists of 12 residues. The CDR3 bases that were read are TGTGCCAGCAGTGATGAGGGAGAC. Its protein is CASSDEGD. The whole CDR3 protein is CASSDEGDTQYF.

This clone was found a few times. Mouse gene names apply. From the germline J gene comes the end of the CDR3, since the read stops 4 residues before it. V usage is TRBV19 and J usage is TRBJ2-7; 10 bases map to TRBD2. The CDR3 totals 13 residues. Trimming took 6 bases from V and 3 from J; bases not matched to a gene: 3. The germline gives CDR1 FNHDT, CDR2 SITEND (reference sequence). Partial CDR3 DNA: TGTGCCAGCAAGACTGGGGGGATCTAT. This sequence encodes CASKTGGIY. The full CDR3 is CASKTGGIYEQYF.

This clone was detected only a few times. Gene names are mouse gene names. The sequence runs out 4 residues before the end of the CDR3; the remainder is reconstructed from the germline J gene. The chain employs TRBV13-2 and TRBJ2-7, with D possibly being TRBD2 (5 bases). Deletions cut 1 base from V and 0 bases from J, with 8 bases between. The CDR3 length is 14 residues. Germline V lookup: CDR1 NNHNN, CDR2 SYGAGS (reference sequence). Partial CDR3 DNA: TGTGCCAGCGGTGATTCTGGGATCTCCTAT. This translates into CASGDSGISY. The CDR3 reads in full as CASGDSGISYEQYF.

As to this clone: Germline and genes: mouse. The sequence runs out 4 residues before the end of the CDR3; the remainder is reconstructed from the germline J gene. The rearrangement links TRBV14 to TRBJ2-7; TRBD1 matches 8 bases. The CDR3 length is 15 residues. The germline gives CDR1 SGHDT, CDR2 FRDEAV. Partial CDR3 DNA: TGTGCCAGCAGTTTATACGGGACAGGCCTTTAT. Translating it yields CASSLYGTGLY. The whole CDR3 region reads CASSLYGTGLYEQYF.

Worth noting for this clone: Genes and germline are mouse. With the read ending 4 residues before the CDR3 end, the germline J gene is used to fill in that end. The chain joins TRBV5 to TRBJ1-1, with D tentatively TRBD1 (6 bases). In germline, CDR1 is LGHNA, CDR2 YNLKQL (reference sequence). The CDR3 consists of 13 residues. CDR3 residues: CASSQQGRAEVFF. Partial CDR3 DNA: TGTGCCAGCAGCCAACAGGGGAGGGCA.

This clone has just a few counts. Germline and genes here are mouse. Sequencing ends 4 residues short of the CDR3 end; the germline J gene provides the rest. The J gene is TRBJ2-5, the V gene TRBV3; 13 nucleotides match TRBD2. The CDR3 sequence is 16 residues long. The germline V gene has CDR1 SNHLY and CDR2 FYNGKV (reference sequence). The sequenced CDR3 bases are TGTGCCAGCAGCCACCGGGACTGGGGGGGTCGGGAC. Translation: CASSHRDWGGRD. The whole CDR3 sequence is CASSHRDWGGRDTQYF.

As to this clone: These gene names are mouse names. The CDR3 extends 4 residues past the end of the read, so its final part is completed from the germline J gene. The chain joins TRBV1 to TRBJ2-5; D call uncertain. The CDR3 sequence is 15 residues long. Per the germline V gene, CDR1 is NSQYPW and CDR2 is LRSPGD (reference sequence). Trimming pared 1 base from V and 0 bases from J, leaving 8 bases between. The CDR3 spells CTCSAGSYNQDTQYF. Incomplete CDR3 DNA: TGCACCTGCAGTGCAGGGTCATATAACCAAGAC.

A word on this clone: Gene labels here are mouse ones. Read sequence stops 4 residues before the CDR3 end, and the germline J gene provides the missing end. The chain links TRBV19 to TRBJ2-7; 8 bases agree with TRBD1. CDR3 length: 15 residues. With 4 bases clipped from V and 0 bases from J, the junction kept 6 bases outside the gene matches. Germline CDR1 and CDR2: FNHDT and SITEND (reference sequence). CDR3 bases read: TGTGCCAGCAGTTACCAGACAGGGGTCTCCTAT. It encodes CASSYQTGVSY. The CDR3 as a whole reads CASSYQTGVSYEQYF.